This paragraph covers one T cell receptor (beta chain) sequence. What it recognizes is unknown. The authors amplified TCR beta CDR3 regions, and they did so from RNA transcripts for repertoire sequencing. First-round RT-PCR relied on HTBI primers, and a second-round multiplex PCR came next. In TCRdb, the multiplex PCR reads were re-called with MiXCR into one record per CDR3 protein. Of 200,000 to 300,000 distinct CDR3 sequences listed, approximately 42% are singletons. This record comes from a study of Graves' ophthalmopathy and Graves' hyperthyroidism. General study points: Cross-validated, the 13-signature model showed 87.88%/81.08% sensitivity/specificity, and 80%/75% in the test set. The blood repertoire also included most expanded thyroid clonotypes above 0.001 frequency. As the model predicted ophthalmopathy progression, it achieved a sensitivity of 55% to 71% and a specificity of more than 72%.

V lost 0 bases and J 5 bases, leaving 5 bases between the germline ends. CDR3 length equals 12 residues. Germline values: CDR1 SEHNR, CDR2 FQNEAQ (reference sequence). The sequenced sample was peripheral blood. The chain combines TRBV7-9 with TRBJ2-7; no firm D call. This sequence originates from an adult man with Graves' ophthalmopathy. The CDR3 sequence: CASSLAWDEQYF. In nucleotides, the CDR3 is TGTGCCAGCAGCTTAGCTTGGGACGAGCAGTACTTC.